A selection of T cell receptor beta chains follows, all from one sample in a study of CD8+ T cells in alopecia areata. Using immunoSEQ multiplex PCR, the repertoire was profiled, and TCRdb retains in-frame clones only, with some absent. The sample consists of some 160,000 clones, about two thirds of them appearing once. The sample comprised CD8+ T cells sorted from blood. Every receptor here comes from a human donor in good health. Each CDR3 is given with its conserved first and last residue. The D gene is left open where the match is weak. The listing skips clone size in some rows; elsewhere it reads once, few, many or a size class.

. TRBJ2-7 TRBV28 . TGTGCCAGCAGTGGAGAAACGCAGTACTTC CASSGETQYF
. TRBJ2-5 TRBV5-5 . TGTGCCAGCTGCCCTACGGGGGTCGGGGAGACCCAGTACTTC CASCPTGVGETQYF
TRBD1 TRBJ2-1 TRBV5-6 . TGTGCCAGCAGGCCCGACAGGGCTAGCTCCTACAATGAGCAGTTCTTC CASRPDRASSYNEQFF
TRBD1 TRBJ1-2 TRBV14 . TGTGCCAGCAGCCACGACAGGGTCCAGTGGGATGGCTACACCTTC CASSHDRVQWDGYTF
TRBD2 TRBJ2-3 TRBV25-1 . TGTGCCAGCAGACTAGCGGGTCCCCCCACAGATACGCAGTATTTT CASRLAGPPTDTQYF
TRBD2 TRBJ2-1 TRBV2 . TGTGCCACAGGACTAGCGGGATCTGAGCAGTTCTTC CATGLAGSEQFF
. TRBJ2-1 TRBV9 once TGTGCCAGCAATCCGACAGGGAGGACCAATGAGCAGTTCTTC CASNPTGRTNEQFF
. TRBJ2-2 TRBV15 . TGTGCCACCAGCACTTCAAGAGGATCCGGGGAGCTGTTTTTT CATSTSRGSGELFF
. TRBJ1-1 TRBV29-1 once TGCAGCGTCGGACAGTTCACGATGAACACTGAAGCTTTCTTT CSVGQFTMNTEAFF
. TRBJ2-1 TRBV25-1 . TGTGCCAGCAGTGAATTTGCGGGGATCGATGAGCAGTTCTTC CASSEFAGIDEQFF
TRBD2 TRBJ2-1 TRBV5-1 . TGCGCCAGCAGCTTTGCGGGAGGGTCCTACAATGAGCAGTTCTTC CASSFAGGSYNEQFF
. TRBJ2-2 TRBV7-8 . TGTGCCAGCAGCCTCGACACCGGGGAGCTGTTTTTT CASSLDTGELFF
. TRBJ2-7 TRBV19 . TGTGCCAGTAGTCCAGGACTGTCGGAGTCCTACGAGCAGTACTTC CASSPGLSESYEQYF
TRBD1 TRBJ1-2 TRBV18 . TGTGCCAGCTCATCAAAAGACCAGGGGGCGCATGACTACACCTTC CASSSKDQGAHDYTF
. TRBJ2-1 TRBV9 . TGTGCCAGCAACCCAGGCGTAACCTACGATGAGCAGTTCTTC CASNPGVTYDEQFF